This record concerns one T cell receptor (beta chain) sequence. Its cognate antigen has yet to be identified. Base qualities are not provided; no much larger clone lies one nucleotide away. Whole blood was collected in K2EDTA tubes by collaborating institutions according to the institutions' own protocols. For TCRbeta analysis, collaborator samples were shipped as frozen whole blood, as isolated PBMCs, or as DNA extracted from either sample type. The data derive from a study of blood T cell repertoires in COVID-19 (TCRdb year 2020). A note on the overall study: Samples covering the acute and convalescent phases of COVID-19 were provided by collaborators in the United States, Italy and Spain. The repertoires were released in a freely available public database intended as a resource for research on the immune response to SARS-CoV-2. Samples were obtained from the ongoing ImmuneRACE study (first 160 participants) and from 1,254 subjects provided by 6 global collaborators. Where HLA class I and class II types were available, the types were taken from metadata supplied by the sample provider, not from assay-based typing. Subjects who had been exposed to COVID-19, were actively infected with it, or had recovered from it provided the deeply sampled blood TCRbeta repertoires that made up the dataset. The prospective study material was composed of cDNA or gDNA derived from T cells, B-cell-depleted T cells, or PBMCs. A de-identified subject ID, COVID-19 status, age in years and sex were almost always included in the sample metadata. Points the paper makes about the study in general: How much clinical and demographic metadata was included differed by source and by participant, and the metadata was provided uncurated.

TCRbeta CDR3 regions were amplified from genomic DNA by means of the immunoSEQ Assay, a bias-controlled multiplex PCR. As for the original processing: The number of nucleated cells in each sample was estimated from the amplification of reference gene primers within the assay. To quantify the absolute abundance of each unique TCRbeta CDR3 rearrangement, sequence reads were collapsed and filtered. For each sample, productive Simpson clonality was calculated by taking the square root of Simpson's diversity index across productive rearrangements. The table was pulled from immuneACCESS by TCRdb, which kept in-frame rearrangements only. Such tables lose some clones; where checked, under half of the loss comes from unresolved V genes, and the rest has no known cause. Clonal size and the V and J genes are those of that table, whereas D and trimming came from the DNA. Across this sample there are around 89,000 clones, with more than 70% seen only once. Of the sample, around 0.47% is held by the ten largest clones.

The receptor comes from a man in his 60s with acute or convalescent COVID-19. The specimen was peripheral blood.

This receptor has the CDR3 CASKGSAYNSPLHF. Here is the DNA: TGTGCCAGCAAGGGTAGCGCCTATAATTCACCCCTCCACTTT. The rearranged segments are TRBV27 and TRBJ1-6, with the D gene uncertain. Including cysteine and phenylalanine, the CDR3 has 14 amino acids. Left in the record is the CDR3 DNA by itself, 42 bases read in frame from the first base. The junction carries 9 bases between V and J, which are trimmed by 7 bases and 2 bases respectively. CDR1 MNHEY and CDR2 SMNVEV were looked up in the germline V gene (reference sequence).